Ten or more counts support the clone carrying this T cell receptor (beta chain). The TCR beta CDR3 regions underwent amplification using RNA transcripts as the source. TCR CDR3 regions were first amplified by RT-PCR with HTBI primers. TCRdb ran MiXCR on the multiplex PCR reads and lists one entry per CDR3 protein. The sample carries approximately 330,000 distinct CDR3 sequences, roughly 21% recorded once. These data belong to a study of T cells in Graves' hyperthyroidism and ophthalmopathy. The sequenced sample consisted of blood. This TCR was recovered from a woman between 45 and 65 years old with Graves' hyperthyroidism.

The CDR3, as DNA: TGTGCCAGCAGTTCGAACAGCGCCTACGAGCAGTACTTC. Protein product: CASSSNSAYEQYF. The V and J genes are TRBV28 and TRBJ2-7; no reliable D call. Germline CDR1 reads MDHEN; CDR2 reads SYDVKM. V was shortened by 4 bases and J by 2 bases, with 9 bases between the two germline ends. CDR3 length equals 13 residues. Full variable domain (remainder filled in from reference TRBV28 and TRBJ2-7): DVKVTQSSRYLVKRTGEKVFLECVQDMDHENMFWYRQDPGLGLRLIYFSYDVKMKEKGDIPEGYSVSREKKERFSLILESASTNQTSMYLCASSSNSAYEQYFGPGTRLTVT.